Below, 5 T cell receptor beta chains from the same sample are listed, as sequenced in a study of blood T cell repertoires in COVID-19. The method was immunoSEQ multiplex PCR; TCRdb's version includes in-frame clones alone and lacks a portion of them. The table records about 120,000 clones, approximately 83% of them present only once. The sample was peripheral blood. These receptors were taken from a man older than 75 with active or convalescent COVID-19.

The chain carries TRBV3-1 (or the pseudogene TRBV3-2) and TRBJ2-7; D is undetermined. The CDR3 extends over 14 amino acids. Germline-derived CDR1 and CDR2 are LGHDT and YNNKEL (reference sequence). V was shortened by 1 base and J by 0 bases, with 7 bases between the two germline ends. CDR3 in amino acids: CASSQARSSYEQYF. CDR3 in DNA: TGTGCCAGCAGCCAAGCGCGTTCCTCCTACGAGCAGTACTTC.

This rearrangement joins TRBV10-3 to TRBJ1-1; D perhaps matches TRBD1 (6 bases). This CDR3 has 15 amino acids. Trimming stripped 3 bases from V and 6 bases from J, with 17 bases between. CDR1 and CDR2 from the germline V gene are ENHRY and SYGVKD. CDR3 sequence: CAISEQGVGTAEAFF. For the CDR3, the DNA is TGTGCCATCAGTGAACAGGGCGTTGGGACCGCTGAAGCTTTCTTT.

The V call is TRBV30, the J call TRBJ1-2; D is perhaps TRBD1 (6 bases). This CDR3 comprises 10 residues. V gave up 6 bases and J gave up 5 bases, with 7 bases separating them. Germline CDR1 reads GTSNPN; CDR2 reads SVGIG (reference sequence). The CDR3 sequence is CACQGYGYTF. The CDR3 coding sequence is TGTGCCTGCCAGGGGTATGGCTACACCTTC. Full variable domain (outside the CDR3, taken from reference TRBV30 and TRBJ1-2): SQTIHQWPATLVQPVGSPLSLECTVEGTSNPNLYWYRQAAGRGLQLLFYSVGIGQISSEVPQNLSASRPQDRQFILSSKKLLLSDSGFYLCACQGYGYTFGSGTRLTVV.

The V gene is TRBV9, the J gene TRBJ2-2, with D unclear. The germline V gene has CDR1 SGDLS and CDR2 YYNGEE. Trimming removed 3 bases from V and 0 bases from J, with 3 bases in between. The CDR3 sequence is 13 residues long. This chain's CDR3 is CASSAANTGELFF. The CDR3 bases are TGTGCCAGCAGCGCGGCGAACACCGGGGAGCTGTTTTTT.

The chain is built from TRBV6-2 or TRBV6-3 and TRBJ2-7, with 7 bases lining up with TRBD2. The V segment lost 5 bases and the J segment 4 bases; nucleotides outside the gene matches: 8. This CDR3 spans 14 amino acids. Germline V gene data show CDR1 as MNHEY and CDR2 as SVGEGT. The CDR3 DNA reads as TGTGCCAGCAGTCGGACTAGTTCCTGGTACGAGCAGTACTTC. Translated, it gives CASSRTSSWYEQYF.